Below, one T cell receptor beta chain is given with its context. The authors' processing: Amplification from reference gene primers served as the basis for estimated nucleated cell counts. Here immunoSEQ multiplex PCR was the method, and the copy in TCRdb shows in-frame clones only, minus some. V and J calls and clone size come straight from that table; D and trimming were deduced from the DNA. The sample has about 260,000 clones, about 87% seen once. These data belong to a study of blood T cell repertoires in COVID-19. Study context: Material from acute and convalescent COVID-19 was sourced from the United States, Italy and Spain.

The receptor was derived from a middle-aged woman who had recovered from COVID-19. Sequencing used peripheral blood.

The CDR3 protein is CASSLVAANTEAFF. CDR3 coding DNA: TGTGCCAGCAGCTTGGTAGCGGCAAACACTGAAGCTTTCTTT. The V and J genes are TRBV7-8 and TRBJ1-1; D gene uncertain. V was cut by 3 bases and J by 2 bases, with 10 bases left in between. Germline CDR1 SGHVS, CDR2 FQNEAQ. The CDR3 covers 14 residues.